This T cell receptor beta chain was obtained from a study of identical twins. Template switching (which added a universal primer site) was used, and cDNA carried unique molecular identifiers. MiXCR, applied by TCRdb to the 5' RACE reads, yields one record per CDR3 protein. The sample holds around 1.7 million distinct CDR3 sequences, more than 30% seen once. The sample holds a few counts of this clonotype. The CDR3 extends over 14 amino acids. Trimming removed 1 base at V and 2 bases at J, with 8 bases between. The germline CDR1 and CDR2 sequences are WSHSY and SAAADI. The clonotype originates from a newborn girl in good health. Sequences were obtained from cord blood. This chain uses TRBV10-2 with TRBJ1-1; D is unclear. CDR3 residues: CASSEWQANTEAFF. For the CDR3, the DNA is TGCGCCAGCAGTGAGTGGCAGGCTAACACTGAAGCTTTCTTT.